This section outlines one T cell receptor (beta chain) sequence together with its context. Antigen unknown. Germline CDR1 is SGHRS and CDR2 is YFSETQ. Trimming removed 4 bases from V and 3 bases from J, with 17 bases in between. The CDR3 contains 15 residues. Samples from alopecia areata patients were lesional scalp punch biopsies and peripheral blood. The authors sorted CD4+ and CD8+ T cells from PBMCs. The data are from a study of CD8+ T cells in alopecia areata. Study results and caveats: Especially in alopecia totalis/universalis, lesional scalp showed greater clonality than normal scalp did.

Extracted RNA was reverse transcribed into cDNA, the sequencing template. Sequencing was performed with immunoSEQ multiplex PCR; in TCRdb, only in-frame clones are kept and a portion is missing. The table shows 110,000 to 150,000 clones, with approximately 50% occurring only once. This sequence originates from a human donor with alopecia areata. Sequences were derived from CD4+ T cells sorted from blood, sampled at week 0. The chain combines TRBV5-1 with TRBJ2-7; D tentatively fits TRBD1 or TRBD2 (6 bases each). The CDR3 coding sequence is TGCGCCAGCAGCACGGGAGTGGGGGCAGGCTACGAGCAGTACTTC. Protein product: CASSTGVGAGYEQYF.